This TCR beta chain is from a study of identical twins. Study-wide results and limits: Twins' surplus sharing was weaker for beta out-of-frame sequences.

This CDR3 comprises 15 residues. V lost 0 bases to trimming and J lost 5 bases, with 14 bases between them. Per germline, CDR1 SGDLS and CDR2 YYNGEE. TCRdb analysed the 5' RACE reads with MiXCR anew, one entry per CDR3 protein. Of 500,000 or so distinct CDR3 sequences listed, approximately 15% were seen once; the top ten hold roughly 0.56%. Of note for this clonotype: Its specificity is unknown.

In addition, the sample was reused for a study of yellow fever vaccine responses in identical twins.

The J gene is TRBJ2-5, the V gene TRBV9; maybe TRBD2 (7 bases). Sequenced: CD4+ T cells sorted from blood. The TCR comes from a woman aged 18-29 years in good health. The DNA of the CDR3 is TGTGCCAGCAGCGTAGATCGGGGGGCCGTGGAGACCCAGTACTTC. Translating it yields CASSVDRGAVETQYF.